This T cell receptor beta chain originates from a study of blood T cell repertoires in COVID-19. In this sample, this clone turned up a few times. Here immunoSEQ multiplex PCR was the method, and the copy in TCRdb shows in-frame clones only, minus some. Of 300,000 or so clones in the sample, around 90% were seen once. This TCR was recovered from a man younger than 35 who had recovered from COVID-19. Sequencing was done on a sample of peripheral blood.

The CDR3: CASSQDSDRDNSPLHF. CDR3 DNA sequence: TGTGCCAGCAGCCAAGATTCGGACAGAGATAATTCACCCCTCCACTTT. V is TRBV4-2 and J is TRBJ1-6, with a possible D match to TRBD1 (6 bases). CDR1 and CDR2 from the germline V gene are LGHNA and YNFKEQ. Deletions cut 0 bases from V and 5 bases from J, with 11 bases between. The CDR3 spans 16 residues.